This T cell receptor (beta chain) came from a study of cytomegalovirus exposure and HLA in healthy donors. Study-level points and caveats: In vitro data verified a few CMV-associated chains as specific for CMV antigens.

In the case of this clone: Its antigen remains unidentified.

The data were produced by immunoSEQ multiplex PCR, yet TCRdb's version contains in-frame clones alone and is incomplete. The sample contains about 43,000 clones, roughly nine tenths of which appear only once. V was clipped by 7 bases and J by 6 bases, with 18 bases between them. The CDR3 loop spans 14 amino acids. Germline V CDR1 and CDR2: MNHEY, SMNVEV (reference sequence). This chain connects TRBV27 to TRBJ2-5; D is perhaps TRBD1 (5 bases). This sequence originates from a man aged 18 to 35 in good health and CMV-seronegative. The sample was PBMCs. The CDR3 reads CASTPTPGLKTQYF. As DNA, the CDR3 is TGTGCCAGCACCCCCACCCCAGGGTTGAAGACCCAGTACTTC.